This passage covers 15 T cell receptor beta chains from one sample sequenced in a study of regulatory T cells in long-lasting Graves disease. The time point here: newly diagnosed GD, antithyroid drugs for less than 3 months. From PBMCs, RNA was extracted and then used to make the TCR library. CDR3 regions were amplified by Arm-PCR using iRepertoire HTBI primers to build TCR beta libraries. TCRdb recomputed calls from the multiplex PCR reads with MiXCR, one row per CDR3 protein. This sample has 550,000 to 600,000 distinct CDR3 sequences; about 15% occur once, and the top ten carry 12%. This sample was shared with a second study, whose subject was T cells in Graves' hyperthyroidism and ophthalmopathy.

This sample comprised peripheral blood mononuclear cells (PBMCs), obtained at new diagnosis, from a patient treated with antithyroid drugs. The receptors come from a man aged 18 to 35 with Graves disease.

This clonotype was seen a few times. This chain links TRBV4-1 with TRBJ2-7; D is unclear. Germline V gene lookup returns CDR1 MGHRA and CDR2 YSYEKL. The CDR3 contains 12 residues. Trimming took 0 bases from V and 3 from J, leaving 3 bases between them. CDR3: CASSQDYYEQYF. The CDR3 DNA reads TGCGCCAGCAGCCAAGATTACTACGAGCAGTACTTC.

This clonotype was counted a few times. The J gene is TRBJ2-7, the V gene TRBV24-1; no clear D. Germline CDR1 is KGHDR and CDR2 is SFDVKD. Trimming took off 2 bases at V and 2 bases at J, with 12 bases between the two ends. There are 15 residues in the CDR3. CDR3 nucleotide sequence: TGTGCCACCAGTGATTCCCGGACGAACCCCTACGAGCAGTACTTC. Amino acids: CATSDSRTNPYEQYF.

This clonotype was picked up a small number of times. The rearrangement uses TRBV30 and TRBJ2-1, with 8 bases identical to TRBD2. Germline CDR1 reads GTSNPN; CDR2 reads SVGIG (reference sequence). V trimming: 0 bases; J trimming: 7 bases; junction bases outside the gene matches: 17. The CDR3 length is 18 residues. CDR3 protein: CAWSVLAISVAGKNEQFF. The CDR3 coding sequence is TGTGCCTGGAGTGTACTCGCTATTTCGGTAGCGGGAAAGAATGAGCAGTTCTTC.

This chain connects TRBV7-9 to TRBJ1-1, with D uncertain. The CDR3 has 14 residues. V was shortened by 1 base and J by 6 bases, with 12 bases between the two germline ends. In germline, CDR1 is SEHNR, CDR2 FQNEAQ (reference sequence). The CDR3 nucleotides are TGTGCCAGCAGCTTAGAGTTGGGCGTGGCTGAAGCTTTCTTT. Translation gives CASSLELGVAEAFF. Drawing the rest from reference TRBV7-9 and TRBJ1-1, the complete variable domain is DTGVSQNPRHKITKRGQNVTFRCDPISEHNRLYWYRQTLGQGPEFLTYFQNEAQLEKSRLLSDRFSAERPKGSFSTLEIQRTEQGDSAMYLCASSLELGVAEAFFGQGTRLTVV.

The genes are TRBV11-2 and TRBJ2-1, with 8 bases fitting TRBD2. CDR1 SGHAT and CDR2 FQNNGV come from the germline V gene. CDR3 length: 14 amino acids. V was pared by 3 bases and J by 9 bases, with 7 bases of the junction left unmatched. The CDR3, as DNA: TGTGCCAGCAGCTTCCTGAGCGGGAGAGTTGAGCAGTTCTTC. Protein product: CASSFLSGRVEQFF.

Points on this clonotype: Germline and junction disagree at one end, which may indicate a read error. The chain carries TRBV20-1 and TRBJ2-3; the D gene is possibly TRBD1 (6 bases). The germline gives CDR1 DFQATT, CDR2 SNEGSKA (reference sequence). The CDR3 totals 16 residues. CDR3 in DNA: TGCAGTGTTAGACTCGGTACAGGGCCCCCCACAGATACGCAGTATTTT. This sequence encodes CSVRLGTGPPTDTQYF.

This clonotype appeared many times. This chain joins TRBV5-5 and TRBJ2-7; D may be TRBD1 (5 bases). In germline, CDR1 is SGHKS, CDR2 YYEKEE (reference sequence). The CDR3 contains 15 residues. The V end lost 4 bases, the J end lost 0 bases, and 14 bases lay between the germline ends. The CDR3 sequence is CASSRRQGTSYEQYF. In DNA, the CDR3 is TGTGCCAGCAGCCGGCGTCAGGGCACCTCCTACGAGCAGTACTTC.

V usage is TRBV7-2 and J usage is TRBJ2-7; 15 positions agree with TRBD2. Germline CDR1 SGHTA, CDR2 FQGNSA. J was trimmed by 0 bases and V by 5 bases; bases with no gene match: 5. The CDR3 is 17 residues long. CDR3 amino acids: CASSGTSGRLSSYEQYF. CDR3 in DNA: TGTGCCAGCAGCGGGACTAGCGGGAGGCTTAGCTCCTACGAGCAGTACTTC.

This chain joins TRBV9 and TRBJ2-3, with a tentative D call TRBD2 (5 bases). CDR1 and CDR2 from the germline V gene are SGDLS and YYNGEE. The CDR3 spans 16 residues. The V end was cut by 0 bases, the J end by 6 bases, with 17 bases between. The CDR3 loop is CASSVEVVATSDTQYF. CDR3 in DNA: TGTGCCAGCAGCGTAGAGGTCGTAGCGACTTCGGATACGCAGTATTTT.

This clonotype was recorded many times. This rearrangement joins TRBV3-1 to TRBJ2-2; the match to TRBD2 covers 10 bases. Germline CDR1 reads LGHDT; CDR2 reads YNNKEL (reference sequence). The junction had 6 bases not matched to a gene; V was cut back by 2 bases and J by 3 bases. The CDR3 has 17 residues. CDR3 loop: CASSQYGLAGDTGELFF. CDR3 sequence (DNA): TGTGCCAGCAGCCAATATGGGCTAGCGGGAGACACCGGGGAGCTGTTTTTT.

A few counts support this clonotype. This chain connects TRBV11-2 to TRBJ1-3, with D hard to call. The CDR3 runs to 16 residues. The V gene's germline CDR1 is SGHAT and CDR2 FQNNGV. V shed 0 bases and J shed 0 bases, with 9 bases lying between them. The CDR3 spells CASSLEGHFSGNTIYF. In DNA, the CDR3 is TGTGCCAGCAGCTTAGAGGGCCATTTCTCTGGAAACACCATATATTTT.

This clonotype was detected ten times or more. The chain is built from TRBV7-8 and TRBJ2-1; the match to TRBD1 covers 10 bases. The CDR3 is 15 residues long. Trimming took 1 base from V and 8 from J; bases not matched to a gene: 5. Germline values: CDR1 SGHVS, CDR2 FQNEAQ. CDR3 sequence reads: CASSLGDRGLHEQFF. CDR3 in DNA: TGTGCCAGCAGCTTAGGGGACAGGGGCCTTCATGAGCAGTTCTTC. Full variable domain (outside the CDR3, taken from reference TRBV7-8 and TRBJ2-1): GAGVSQSPRYKVAKRGQDVALRCDPISGHVSLFWYQQALGQGPEFLTYFQNEAQLDKSGLPSDRFFAERPEGSVSTLKIQRTQQEDSAVYLCASSLGDRGLHEQFFGPGTRLTVL.

This sequence joins TRBV11-3 and TRBJ2-7; D is uncertain. Germline V lookup: CDR1 SGHNT, CDR2 YENEEA. Deletions cut 5 bases from V and 0 bases from J, with 8 bases between. The CDR3 sequence is 13 residues long. The CDR3 DNA sequence: TGTGCCAGCAGCCCCCCCAACTCCTACGAGCAGTACTTC. Its translation: CASSPPNSYEQYF.

The rearrangement links TRBV18 to TRBJ1-1; D not resolved. Germline V gene sequence: CDR1 KGHSH, CDR2 LQKENI. V lost 2 bases and J lost 7, with 11 bases in between. The CDR3 consists of 13 residues. The CDR3 reads CASSPAGAGEAFF. For the CDR3, the DNA is TGTGCCAGCTCACCAGCCGGCGCCGGTGAAGCTTTCTTT. The variable domain in full, with the rest retrieved from reference TRBV18 and TRBJ1-1, is NAGVMQNPRHLVRRRGQEARLRCSPMKGHSHVYWYRQLPEEGLKFMVYLQKENIIDESGMPKERFSAEFPKEGPSILRIQQVVRGDSAAYFCASSPAGAGEAFFGQGTRLTVV.

This clonotype was detected ten times or more. This chain links TRBV12-3 or TRBV12-4 with TRBJ1-5; D unclear. V shed 5 bases and J shed 5 bases, with 13 bases lying between them. The CDR3 extends over 14 amino acids. CDR3 loop: CASSPGRGDQPQHF. CDR3 sequence (DNA): TGTGCCAGCAGTCCCGGCCGCGGGGATCAGCCCCAGCATTTT.